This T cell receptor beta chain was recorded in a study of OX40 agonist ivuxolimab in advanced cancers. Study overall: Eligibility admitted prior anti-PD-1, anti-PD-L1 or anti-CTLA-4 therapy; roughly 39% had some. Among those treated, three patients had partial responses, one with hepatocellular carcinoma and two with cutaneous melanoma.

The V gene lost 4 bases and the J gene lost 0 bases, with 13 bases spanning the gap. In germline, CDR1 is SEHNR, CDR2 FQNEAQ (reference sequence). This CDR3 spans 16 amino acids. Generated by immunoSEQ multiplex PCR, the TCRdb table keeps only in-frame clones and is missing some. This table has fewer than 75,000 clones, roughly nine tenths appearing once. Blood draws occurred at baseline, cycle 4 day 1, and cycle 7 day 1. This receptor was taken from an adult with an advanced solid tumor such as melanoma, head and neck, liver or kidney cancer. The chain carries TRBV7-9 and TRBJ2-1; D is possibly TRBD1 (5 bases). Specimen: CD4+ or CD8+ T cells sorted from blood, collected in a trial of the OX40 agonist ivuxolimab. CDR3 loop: CASSSAGRSSYNEQFF. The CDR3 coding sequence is TGTGCCAGCAGCTCCGCAGGGCGTAGCTCCTACAATGAGCAGTTCTTC.